The 3 T cell receptor beta chains given below trace back to one sample, sequenced in a study of blood T cell repertoires in COVID-19. Sequencing was performed with immunoSEQ multiplex PCR; in TCRdb, only in-frame clones are kept and a portion is missing. The table records 50,000 to 65,000 clones, around 76% of them present only once. Input material: peripheral blood. The receptors stem from a woman aged 60-70 years with acute or convalescent COVID-19.

V is TRBV19 and J is TRBJ1-4; a possible D gene is TRBD1 (6 bases). V dropped 5 bases and J dropped 3 bases, with 13 bases sitting between them. The CDR3 is 15 residues long. In germline, CDR1 is LNHDA, CDR2 SQIVND (reference sequence). CDR3 residues: CASSQPGTPNEKLFF. CDR3 coding DNA: TGTGCCAGTAGTCAGCCCGGGACACCTAATGAAAAACTGTTTTTT.

The chain uses TRBV19 and TRBJ1-2; unclear D gene. Looked up from germline, CDR1 is LNHDA and CDR2 is SQIVND (reference sequence). The germline V and J ends were trimmed by 5 bases and 2 bases, with 9 bases remaining between them. The CDR3 loop spans 13 amino acids. As DNA, the CDR3 is TGTGCCAGTAGTCAAACAGTAAACTATGGCTACACCTTC. It translates to CASSQTVNYGYTF.

The J gene is TRBJ2-2, the V gene TRBV10-3; 8 positions match TRBD2. Germline lookup yields CDR1 ENHRY and CDR2 SYGVKD. The CDR3 has 15 residues. The junction had 7 bases not matched to a gene; V was cut back by 7 bases and J by 3 bases. The CDR3 region is CAIKPGGADTGELFF. The CDR3 DNA sequence: TGTGCCATCAAGCCCGGGGGGGCCGACACCGGGGAGCTGTTTTTT.